The rows below give T cell receptor beta chains drawn from one sample of a study of OX40 agonist ivuxolimab in advanced cancers. Assay: immunoSEQ multiplex PCR; the TCRdb copy retains only in-frame clones and omits some. Among 90,000 or so clones listed, about 91% were seen once. This material consisted of CD4+ or CD8+ T cells sorted from blood, taken in a trial of the OX40 agonist ivuxolimab. The receptor source for this set is an adult with an advanced solid tumor such as melanoma, head and neck, liver or kidney cancer. The CDR3 runs from the conserved cysteine through the conserved F or W. The D gene is left open where the match is weak. Size tells how often a clone was seen (once, few, many) or the class of an expanded clone, and some rows leave it out.

>.|TRBJ2-7|TRBV7-2|.
TGTGCCAGCAGCTCTAGGGGCTTAGGGGCCTACGAGCAGTACTTC
CASSSRGLGAYEQYF
>TRBD1|TRBJ2-1|TRBV5-1|once
TGCGCCAGCAGCTTGGGGTCAGGGGGCCATGAGCAGTTCTTC
CASSLGSGGHEQFF
>TRBD2|TRBJ2-2|TRBV19|.
TGTGCCAGTAACACTCCCTTCTTTAGAGCGGGAGGGATCGGGGAGCTGTTTTTT
CASNTPFFRAGGIGELFF
>.|TRBJ2-1|TRBV5-1|once
TGCGCCAGCAGCCAAGGGGGAATTGAGCAGTTCTTC
CASSQGGIEQFF
>TRBD2|TRBJ2-5|TRBV6-6|once
TGTGCCAGCTCCCAGCGGGAGAGGCGAGAGACCCAGTACTTC
CASSQRERRETQYF
>.|TRBJ2-5|TRBV10-3|.
TGTGCCATCAGTGGGACCCCCTCCGAGACCCAGTACTTC
CAISGTPSETQYF
>TRBD1|TRBJ2-1|TRBV5-1|.
TGCGCCAGCAGCTTGGGGCAGGGGGTATACAATGAGCAGTTCTTC
CASSLGQGVYNEQFF
>TRBD1|TRBJ1-3|TRBV9|once
TGTGCCAGCAGCGCCGCGGGGACAGGGGGAGGAAACACCATATATTTT
CASSAAGTGGGNTIYF
>.|TRBJ2-1|TRBV6-4|.
TGTGCCAGCAGTAAGACAGGGAGGTTCAGGGATGAGCAGTTCTTC
CASSKTGRFRDEQFF
>.|TRBJ1-1|TRBV5-6|.
TGTGCCAGCCTCAGACAGATGAACACTGAAGCTTTCTTT
CASLRQMNTEAFF
>.|TRBJ1-2|TRBV28|.
TGTGCCAGCAGTTTATCGACAGAATATGGCTACACCTTC
CASSLSTEYGYTF
>TRBD1|TRBJ2-5|TRBV7-9|.
TGTGCCAGCAGCTTACACAGGGGGTTCCGGGAGACCCAGTACTTC
CASSLHRGFRETQYF
>TRBD2|TRBJ2-3|TRBV6-1|once
TGTGCCAGCAGCGCAGGCGCGGGGGACTTTCAGTATTTT
CASSAGAGDFQYF
>.|TRBJ2-7|TRBV6-1|.
TGTGCCAGCAGTGAAAGAGACAGCTCCTACGAGCAGTACTTC
CASSERDSSYEQYF
>.|TRBJ2-7|TRBV6-5|.
TGTGCCAGCAGTTACTTCGGGCGGGACGGTGGCGAGCAGTACTTC
CASSYFGRDGGEQYF
>TRBD1|TRBJ2-7|TRBV18|.
TGTGCCAGCTCACCGGGGGCAGGGGGTTCCTACGAGCAGTACTTC
CASSPGAGGSYEQYF
>TRBD2|TRBJ2-2|TRBV27|.
TGTGCCAGCAGACCCGGACTAGCGGGAGTTCGTACCGGGGAGCTGTTTTTT
CASRPGLAGVRTGELFF
>.|TRBJ1-5|TRBV9|.
TGTGCCAGCGCCTTAGATGGGGGTAGGAATCAGCCCCAGCATTTT
CASALDGGRNQPQHF
>TRBD2|TRBJ2-7|TRBV7-3|.
TGTGCCAGCAGCTTAGGGGACTACGGCGAGCAGTACTTC
CASSLGDYGEQYF
>.|TRBJ2-5|TRBV7-9|.
TGTGCCAGCAGTTCACAGGAGGAGACCCAGTACTTC
CASSSQEETQYF
>TRBD2|TRBJ2-1|TRBV29-1|.
TGCAGCGTGGGGGGACTACCCTACAATGAGCAGTTCTTC
CSVGGLPYNEQFF
>TRBD2|TRBJ2-7|TRBV5-4|.
TGTGCCAGCAGGAAGGGGACTAGCGGCATTTACGAGCAGTACTTC
CASRKGTSGIYEQYF
>.|TRBJ2-7|TRBV4-1|.
TGCGCCAGCAGCCACGGCTTCGGAGATTATTACGAGCAGTACTTC
CASSHGFGDYYEQYF
>.|TRBJ1-2|TRBV10-3|.
TGTGCCATCGGATCCCCCGGGACGGCGAGGAGAGGCTACACCTTC
CAIGSPGTARRGYTF
>TRBD2|TRBJ2-5|TRBV5-6|.
TGTGCCAGCAGTGGTGCGGGGGTAGAGACCCAGTACTTC
CASSGAGVETQYF
>.|TRBJ2-1|TRBV11-3|once
TGTGCCAGCAGCTTAGACGCCATGGGGCGGAATGAGCAGTTCTTC
CASSLDAMGRNEQFF
>.|TRBJ1-3|TRBV4-1|few
TGCGCCAGCAGCCCTAGTGGCCGCGGCTCTGGAAACACCATATATTTT
CASSPSGRGSGNTIYF
>.|TRBJ2-6|TRBV2|.
TGTGCCAGCAGGGACGGTAACTCTGGGGCCAACGTCCTGACTTTC
CASRDGNSGANVLTF
>.|TRBJ1-1|TRBV30|.
TGTGCCTGGACCCCTGGGGGGCGGTCTTTCTTT
CAWTPGGRSFF
>.|TRBJ2-5|TRBV5-1|.
TGCGCCAGCAGCCTAGGGACTGCTCAAGAGACCCAGTACTTC
CASSLGTAQETQYF
>TRBD2|TRBJ2-5|TRBV7-8|.
TGTGCCAGCAGCTTTTTGGAGCCTAGCGGGGGCAAGGAGACCCAGTACTTC
CASSFLEPSGGKETQYF
>.|TRBJ1-3|TRBV5-1|.
TGCGCCAGCAGGACCGGGACGGACGGCCGGAACACCATATATTTT
CASRTGTDGRNTIYF
>.|TRBJ2-1|TRBV7-9|.
TGTGCCAGCAGCCAGTCCTATTCCAATGAGCAGTTCTTC
CASSQSYSNEQFF
>TRBD1|TRBJ2-3|TRBV4-1|once
TGCGCCAGCAGCCACCCACAGGGGGCAGGGGATACGCAGTATTTT
CASSHPQGAGDTQYF
>TRBD1|TRBJ1-2|TRBV25-1|.
TGTGCCAGCAAAGGGACAGGGGTAGGCTACACCTTC
CASKGTGVGYTF
>.|TRBJ1-2|TRBV5-6|once
TGTGCCAGCAGCTTGGGGGATACGGGTAACTATGGCTACACCTTC
CASSLGDTGNYGYTF
>.|TRBJ2-7|TRBV11-2|once
TGTGCCAGCAGCGCCCGGAGTGGGGCCACCTGGTACGAGCAGTACTTC
CASSARSGATWYEQYF
>TRBD2|TRBJ2-7|TRBV27|.
TGTGCCAGCAGTTTTAGCGGGACCTCCTACGAGCAGTACTTC
CASSFSGTSYEQYF
>TRBD2|TRBJ2-3|TRBV5-1|.
TGCGCCAGCAGCTTGGAGACTAGCGGCACAGATACGCAGTATTTT
CASSLETSGTDTQYF
>TRBD1|TRBJ1-5|TRBV19|.
TGTGCCAGTAGTTTGGGACAGCTAAATAGCAATCAGCCCCAGCATTTT
CASSLGQLNSNQPQHF
>.|TRBJ2-7|TRBV7-3|once
TGTGCCAGCAGCCCGTTCGGCGAAGGTAACTACGAGCAGTACTTC
CASSPFGEGNYEQYF
>.|TRBJ2-1|TRBV7-2|.
TGTGCCAGCAGCTTAAGGAGGGAGATCCGTGAGCAGTTCTTC
CASSLRREIREQFF
>.|TRBJ2-7|TRBV15|.
TGTGCCACCAGCAGAGATCTCGGCCCCTACGAGCAGTACTTC
CATSRDLGPYEQYF